A selection of T cell receptor beta chains follows, all from one sample in a study of cytomegalovirus exposure and HLA in healthy donors. Only in-frame clones appear in the TCRdb table, and some are missing; sequencing was by immunoSEQ multiplex PCR. Here the sample spans approximately 82,000 clones, 85% to 95% being singletons. The material sequenced was PBMCs. Receptors were obtained from a young woman in good health and CMV-seronegative. Both conserved end residues are part of each CDR3. Each record gives: D gene, clone size, J gene, V gene, CDR3 DNA, CDR3 protein. The D gene is left open where the match is weak. Clone size appears in some rows only: once, few, many, or a class for an expanded clone.

- - TRBJ1-1 TRBV5-6 TGTGCCAGCAGCTTGGTTGGTCAGGCCGCTGAAGCTTTCTTT CASSLVGQAAEAFF
- - TRBJ1-1 TRBV5-4 TGTGCCAGCAGCTTGTCAGTCGAAGAAGCTTTCTTT CASSLSVEEAFF
- - TRBJ2-5 TRBV7-2 TGTGCCAGCAGCAGACAGGGAGGAGAGACCCAGTACTTC CASSRQGGETQYF
TRBD1 - TRBJ1-2 TRBV27 TGTGCCAGCAGTTGGGGCAGGGGGTATGGCTACACCTTC CASSWGRGYGYTF
TRBD2 - TRBJ2-7 TRBV6-5 TGTGCCACGGGCGGGACTATAAGCTCCTACGAGCAGTACTTC CATGGTISSYEQYF
TRBD2 - TRBJ2-5 TRBV19 TGTGCCAGTAGTACAGCCTTCGGAGCGGGGCCGTACGAGACCCAGTACTTC CASSTAFGAGPYETQYF
TRBD1 - TRBJ1-1 TRBV30 TGTGCCTGGAGTGTACTTGGACAGGGAGCTTTCTTT CAWSVLGQGAFF
TRBD2 - TRBJ2-1 TRBV2 TGTGCCAGCAGTGGGGAGGATAGCGGGAGCCCCCTCTACAATGAGCAGTTCTTC CASSGEDSGSPLYNEQFF
- - TRBJ2-3 TRBV30 TGTGCCTGGGGGCCCAGTGGCACAGATACGCAGTATTTT CAWGPSGTDTQYF
- few TRBJ1-5 TRBV30 TGTGCCTGGAGTGTTCGGCGGGATCAGCCCCAGCATTTT CAWSVRRDQPQHF
- - TRBJ2-1 TRBV4-1 TGCGCCAGCAGCTTCAAGGGGCCCCTTGCCTACAATGAGCAGTTCTTC CASSFKGPLAYNEQFF
TRBD1 - TRBJ2-7 TRBV7-7 TGTGCCAGCAGTCCCGGGACAGGTAGCTCCTACGAGCAGTACTTC CASSPGTGSSYEQYF
- - TRBJ2-7 TRBV4-3 TGCGCCAGCAGCCAAGGTCGACAGCCTGTCTACGAGCAGTACTTC CASSQGRQPVYEQYF